The clone carrying this T cell receptor (beta chain) was found a few times. What it recognizes is unknown. The data stem from a study of T cells after yellow fever vaccination. Study details: The fractions with low cell numbers were processed using SMART-Seq v4 Ultra Low Input.

Study observations and caveats: Among primary-vaccination clones, most reappeared after the booster, at approximately 97% for CD4 and around 90% for CD8. Some clonotypes, a small share, were shared between CD4 and CD8 compartments.

Generation of TCR cDNA used 5'RACE template switching (which added a universal primer site and UMIs). One entry per CDR3 protein results from TCRdb running MiXCR on the 5' RACE reads. The sample yields about 140,000 distinct CDR3 sequences, about 7% seen once. The ends were cut back, 8 bases at V and 13 bases at J, with 15 bases in the middle. The length of the CDR3 is 11 residues. CDR1 is SGHAT and CDR2 is FQNNGV in the germline V gene. This receptor was identified in a man under 40 who received the YFV17D yellow fever vaccine. The V gene is TRBV11-2, the J gene TRBJ2-4; no clear D. Sequencing was performed on CD4+ T cells sorted from PBMCs, taken 10 days after the yellow fever booster vaccination. This CDR3 is CASSPGSIQYF. For the CDR3, the DNA is TGTGCCAGCTCCCCGGGCTCCATACAGTACTTC. Complete variable domain (other parts from reference TRBV11-2 and TRBJ2-4): EAGVAQSPRYKIIEKRQSVAFWCNPISGHATLYWYQQILGQGPKLLIQFQNNGVVDDSQLPKDRFSAERLKGVDSTLKIQPAKLEDSAVYLCASSPGSIQYFGAGTRLSVL.